The next 32 T cell receptor beta chains were all read from a single sample in a study of identical twins. TCRdb reprocessed the 5' RACE reads via MiXCR and lists one record per CDR3 protein. The repertoire holds about 470,000 distinct CDR3 sequences, with 20% to 30% as singletons. The sample was also reused in another study, on T cells expressing NK-cell markers.

The sequencing input was CD4+ T cells sorted from blood. All receptors derive from a woman between 18 and 30 years old in good health.

This sequence joins TRBV6-1 and TRBJ2-2; 7 nucleotides agree with TRBD1. Trimming at V came to 6 bases and at J to 4 bases, leaving 14 bases not matched to a gene. Looked up from germline, CDR1 is MNHNS and CDR2 is SASEGT. This CDR3 comprises 17 residues. The CDR3 region is CASRSLRTAGGTGELFF. The CDR3 region has the DNA TGTGCCAGCAGATCATTGAGGACCGCAGGGGGCACCGGGGAGCTGTTTTTT.

V is TRBV5-1 and J is TRBJ2-7; the D gene is possibly TRBD1 (5 bases). V was pared by 2 bases and J by 1 base, with 10 bases between. Germline V CDR1 and CDR2: SGHRS, YFSETQ. The length of the CDR3 is 14 residues. CDR3 loop: CASSFGRASYEQYF. CDR3 DNA: TGCGCCAGCAGCTTCGGCAGGGCATCCTACGAGCAGTACTTC.

There are a few counts of this clonotype. The chain employs TRBV4-2 and TRBJ2-3; D not certain. The CDR3 is made up of 17 amino acids. The germline V gene has CDR1 LGHNA and CDR2 YNFKEQ. The V end was cut by 0 bases, the J end by 0 bases, with 13 bases between. The CDR3 coding sequence is TGTGCCAGCAGCCAAGATAGGCTACCCCTAAGCACAGATACGCAGTATTTT. Residues: CASSQDRLPLSTDTQYF.

Only a few counts were recorded for this clonotype. The rearrangement joins TRBV7-8 to TRBJ2-1; D gene ambiguous. The CDR3 has 17 amino acids. From germline, CDR1 is SGHVS and CDR2 FQNEAQ. V gave up 5 bases and J gave up 1 base, with 18 bases separating them. The CDR3 nucleotides are TGTGCCAGCAGCCTAGGCGGTGGGTCGGTATCCTACAATGAGCAGTTCTTC. It is translated as CASSLGGGSVSYNEQFF.

This clonotype was counted between two and nine times. V usage is TRBV7-9 and J usage is TRBJ2-1; D may match TRBD1 or TRBD2 (5 bases each). Per the germline V gene, CDR1 is SEHNR and CDR2 is FQNEAQ (reference sequence). V dropped 7 bases and J dropped 7 bases, with 26 bases sitting between them. The CDR3 runs 17 residues. The CDR3 DNA reads as TGTGCCAGCATCATTGATCATTCGGGGCCAGGTTCTAATGAGCAGTTCTTC. Translating it yields CASIIDHSGPGSNEQFF. Variable domain in full (rest from reference TRBV7-9 and TRBJ2-1): DTGVSQNPRHKITKRGQNVTFRCDPISEHNRLYWYRQTLGQGPEFLTYFQNEAQLEKSRLLSDRFSAERPKGSFSTLEIQRTEQGDSAMYLCASIIDHSGPGSNEQFFGPGTRLTVL.

This chain links TRBV6-1 with TRBJ1-2, with D unresolved. Looked up from germline, CDR1 is MNHNS and CDR2 is SASEGT. The CDR3 consists of 14 residues. The ends were cut back, 7 bases at V and 1 base at J, with 13 bases in the middle. The DNA for the CDR3 is TGTGCCAGCACCTCCGGCCGCGTTAACTATGGCTACACCTTC. This encodes CASTSGRVNYGYTF.

This clonotype was seen repeatedly, ten times or more. The genes are TRBV15 and TRBJ1-2; 9 nucleotides agree with TRBD1. The V gene end was trimmed by 5 bases and the J gene end by 3 bases; junction bases not matched to a gene: 10. The germline CDR1 and CDR2 sequences are LNHNV and YYDKDF (reference sequence). The CDR3 is made up of 16 amino acids. The CDR3 here is CATSLPGQGSYYGYTF. The CDR3 region has the DNA TGTGCCACCAGCCTGCCGGGACAGGGTTCCTACTATGGCTACACCTTC.

This clonotype was counted between two and nine times. V usage is TRBV10-3 and J usage is TRBJ1-1; D perhaps matches TRBD1 (5 bases). The V end lost 5 bases, the J end lost 3 bases, and 13 bases lay between the germline ends. Germline assignment: CDR1 ENHRY and CDR2 SYGVKD. The CDR3 is 14 residues long. The CDR3 reads CAISTGDGYTEAFF. Here the CDR3 DNA reads TGTGCCATCAGTACAGGTGATGGGTACACTGAAGCTTTCTTT.

This chain joins TRBV5-1 and TRBJ2-1; D is unclear. V lost 0 bases and J 3 bases, leaving 13 bases between the germline ends. CDR1 and CDR2 (germline): SGHRS, YFSETQ. This CDR3 has 16 amino acids. The CDR3 nucleotides read TGCGCCAGCAGCTTGGGGCCTAGTATCCTCTACAATGAGCAGTTCTTC. Amino acids: CASSLGPSILYNEQFF.

The chain employs TRBV20-1 and TRBJ2-3; 10 bases map to TRBD2. CDR3 length: 14 residues. Germline V lookup: CDR1 DFQATT, CDR2 SNEGSKA (reference sequence). Trimming took 6 bases from V and 3 from J; bases not matched to a gene: 6. The CDR3 DNA sequence: TGCAGTGCCCTAGCGGGAGATGGTACAGATACGCAGTATTTT. This codes for CSALAGDGTDTQYF.

The J gene is TRBJ2-7, the V gene TRBV20-1; no firm D call. V was cut by 4 bases and J by 2 bases, with 9 bases left in between. Germline V gene sequence: CDR1 DFQATT, CDR2 SNEGSKA (reference sequence). This CDR3 is built from 12 residues. The CDR3 DNA sequence: TGCAGTGCTACAGACGGACCCTACGAGCAGTACTTC. Amino acids: CSATDGPYEQYF.

This clonotype was counted ten times or more. The J gene is TRBJ2-1, the V gene TRBV20-1; no definite D call. Germline V gives CDR1 DFQATT, CDR2 SNEGSKA (reference sequence). The V gene lost 3 bases and the J gene lost 1 base, with 10 bases spanning the gap. The CDR3 is 14 amino acids. The CDR3 sequence: CSARTDPSYNEQFF. CDR3 in DNA: TGCAGTGCTAGGACGGACCCTTCCTACAATGAGCAGTTCTTC.

Only a few counts were recorded for this clonotype. This chain connects TRBV7-8 to TRBJ2-3, with D perhaps matching TRBD2 (6 bases). This CDR3 region has 15 residues. V was pared by 3 bases and J by 3 bases, with 13 bases between. In germline, CDR1 is SGHVS, CDR2 FQNEAQ. The CDR3 spells CASSFNGLSTDTQYF. The CDR3 DNA follows: TGTGCCAGCAGCTTCAACGGACTAAGTACAGATACGCAGTATTTT. The full variable domain, in which reference TRBV7-8 and TRBJ2-3 provide the parts outside the CDR3, is GAGVSQSPRYKVAKRGQDVALRCDPISGHVSLFWYQQALGQGPEFLTYFQNEAQLDKSGLPSDRFFAERPEGSVSTLKIQRTQQEDSAVYLCASSFNGLSTDTQYFGPGTRLTVL.

This clonotype was picked up a small number of times. This sequence joins TRBV29-1 and TRBJ2-7; D is unresolved. V shed 6 bases and J shed 5 bases, with 17 bases lying between them. In germline, CDR1 is SQVTM, CDR2 ANQGSEA. The CDR3 consists of 13 residues. The CDR3 nucleotides read TGCAGCGTAAGCCCTTATGCCTTAAACGAGCAGTACTTC. It codes for CSVSPYALNEQYF.

In this sample, this clonotype turned up a few times. The rearrangement uses TRBV19 and TRBJ2-2; no clear D gene. The CDR3 is 14 amino acids. Per the germline V gene, CDR1 is LNHDA and CDR2 is SQIVND (reference sequence). Deletions cut 7 bases from V and 3 bases from J, with 12 bases between. CDR3 sequence: CASTPYWDTGELFF. In DNA, the CDR3 is TGTGCCAGTACCCCATACTGGGACACCGGGGAGCTGTTTTTT.

The rearrangement uses TRBV20-1 and TRBJ2-3; 12 bases are shared with TRBD2. With V trimmed by 6 bases and J by 2 bases, 6 bases remained unmatched. The CDR3 covers 15 residues. CDR1 and CDR2 (germline): DFQATT, SNEGSKA (reference sequence). The CDR3 protein is CSAIGLAGITDTQYF. The CDR3 DNA follows: TGCAGTGCCATCGGACTAGCGGGAATCACAGATACGCAGTATTTT.

This clonotype appeared a few times. The chain employs TRBV5-6 and TRBJ2-3, with 7 nucleotides matching TRBD2. The length of the CDR3 is 13 residues. Germline loops: CDR1 SGHDT, CDR2 YYEEEE. The trim removed 7 bases at V and 2 bases at J, leaving 4 bases unmatched. The CDR3 sequence is CASGEGLTDTQYF. DNA of the CDR3: TGTGCCAGCGGGGAGGGGCTCACAGATACGCAGTATTTT.

This clonotype came up a few times. The chain uses TRBV4-1 and TRBJ2-1, with 12 bases fitting TRBD1. Trimming cost V 4 bases and J 8 bases; bases outside gene matches: 12. This CDR3 has 17 amino acids. Germline V lookup: CDR1 MGHRA, CDR2 YSYEKL. DNA for the CDR3: TGCGCCAGCAGCCTCACCTCGGGACAGGGGGCCGTATATGAGCAGTTCTTC. Encoded protein: CASSLTSGQGAVYEQFF.

V and J are TRBV5-1 and TRBJ1-2, with D unclear. With 4 bases removed from V and 6 bases from J, the gap between germline ends came to 16 bases. The CDR3 length is 14 residues. CDR1 is SGHRS and CDR2 is YFSETQ in the germline V gene. The CDR3 here is CASSGEIDIDGYTF. In nucleotides, the CDR3 is TGCGCCAGCAGCGGGGAGATCGATATCGATGGCTACACCTTC.

This chain uses TRBV20-1 with TRBJ2-3, with 7 bases matching TRBD2. After removal of 3 bases from V and 2 bases from J, the junction contained 5 bases not matched to a gene. Germline values: CDR1 DFQATT, CDR2 SNEGSKA (reference sequence). The CDR3 consists of 14 residues. The DNA for the CDR3 is TGCAGTGCTAGTGAAGCGGGGACCACAGATACGCAGTATTTT. It yields the protein CSASEAGTTDTQYF.

The chain has TRBV13 and TRBJ2-7; D might be TRBD2 (5 bases). The V and J ends lost 6 bases and 7 bases respectively, with 16 bases between them. This CDR3 is 13 amino acids long. CDR1 PRHDT and CDR2 FYEKMQ come from the germline V gene (reference sequence). CDR3 loop: CASSSGLRGEQYF. The CDR3 coding sequence is TGTGCCAGCAGTTCCGGACTCCGAGGGGAGCAGTACTTC. The full variable domain, rest sourced from reference TRBV13 and TRBJ2-7, is AAGVIQSPRHLIKEKRETATLKCYPIPRHDTVYWYQQGPGQDPQFLISFYEKMQSDKGSIPDRFSAQQFSDYHSELNMSSLELGDSALYFCASSSGLRGEQYFGPGTRLTVT.

This clonotype was seen a few times. The rearrangement uses TRBV9 and TRBJ2-3; D tentatively reads TRBD1 or TRBD2 (5 bases each). V lost 6 bases, J lost 6 bases, and 20 bases lay in between. Per germline, CDR1 SGDLS and CDR2 YYNGEE. This CDR3 contains 15 residues. The CDR3 reads CASNPRGGIADTQYF. The CDR3 nucleotides are TGTGCCAGCAATCCGAGGGGTGGCATTGCGGATACGCAGTATTTT.

This clonotype was seen more than once but under ten times. V is TRBV3-1 and J is TRBJ1-2, with a possible D match to TRBD1 (5 bases). Between the trimmed V and J ends, which lost 2 bases and 2 bases, there was a span of 6 bases. The CDR3 extends over 13 amino acids. Germline V gene lookup returns CDR1 LGHDT and CDR2 YNNKEL (reference sequence). CDR3 nucleotide sequence: TGTGCCAGCAGCCAAAGACAGAACTATGGCTACACCTTC. It codes for CASSQRQNYGYTF.

This sequence joins TRBV20-1 and TRBJ2-2; TRBD2 matches at 8 bases. Looked up from germline, CDR1 is DFQATT and CDR2 is SNEGSKA (reference sequence). J was trimmed by 6 bases and V by 1 base; bases with no gene match: 4. This CDR3 has 14 amino acids. The CDR3 loop is CSARVGGAAGELFF. The CDR3 coding sequence is TGCAGTGCTAGAGTCGGGGGGGCCGCCGGGGAGCTGTTTTTT.

This clonotype was counted between two and nine times. V is TRBV7-8 and J is TRBJ1-2, with D possibly matching TRBD1 (5 bases). Trimming cost V 5 bases and J 3 bases, with 16 bases left between them. CDR3 length: 15 amino acids. The germline V gene encodes CDR1 SGHVS and CDR2 FQNEAQ. CDR3 loop: CASSPQDIGYYGYTF. The CDR3 region has the DNA TGTGCCAGCAGCCCCCAGGACATAGGATACTATGGCTACACCTTC.

The chain joins TRBV20-1 to TRBJ2-1, with D tentatively TRBD1 or TRBD2 (5 bases each). The V end lost 3 bases, the J end lost 8 bases, and 17 bases lay between the germline ends. CDR1 and CDR2 (germline): DFQATT, SNEGSKA (reference sequence). This CDR3 contains 14 residues. This chain's CDR3 is CSASWGMLIHEQFF. For the CDR3, the DNA is TGCAGTGCTAGTTGGGGGATGCTGATACATGAGCAGTTCTTC.

In DNA, the CDR3 is TGCGCCAGCAGTCGGACGGCCGAGGGAGATACGCAGTATTTT. Translated, it gives CASSRTAEGDTQYF. The genes are TRBV5-1 and TRBJ2-3; possible D gene TRBD2, 5 bases. CDR1 and CDR2 (germline): SGHRS, YFSETQ. The V end was cut by 5 bases, the J end by 5 bases, with 15 bases between. The CDR3 loop spans 14 amino acids.

This clonotype was found a few times. This chain connects TRBV7-2 to TRBJ2-3; 7 bases map to TRBD1. The CDR3 spans 16 residues. CDR1 and CDR2 (germline): SGHTA, FQGNSA. V gave up 5 bases and J gave up 0 bases; unmatched junction bases: 8. The CDR3 bases are TGTGCCAGCAGCCTGGGACAGAAACCTAGCACAGATACGCAGTATTTT. This encodes CASSLGQKPSTDTQYF. Complete variable domain (other parts from reference TRBV7-2 and TRBJ2-3): GAGVSQSPSNKVTEKGKDVELRCDPISGHTALYWYRQSLGQGLEFLIYFQGNSAPDKSGLPSDRFSAERTGGSVSTLTIQRTQQEDSAVYLCASSLGQKPSTDTQYFGPGTRLTVL.

Many counts were recorded for this clonotype. The chain has TRBV12-3 or TRBV12-4 and TRBJ2-2; a possible D gene is TRBD1 (7 bases). The CDR3 length is 16 residues. Trimming removed 7 bases at V and 5 bases at J, with 20 bases between. The CDR3 loop reads CASTLFQQGRTGELFF. CDR3 nucleotide sequence: TGTGCCAGCACTCTTTTCCAACAGGGGAGGACCGGGGAGCTGTTTTTT.

The chain links TRBV5-1 to TRBJ2-5; no firm D call. Germline V gene lookup returns CDR1 SGHRS and CDR2 YFSETQ. The V end lost 6 bases, the J end lost 5 bases, and 11 bases lay between the germline ends. The CDR3 runs 12 residues. The CDR3 DNA reads TGCGCCAGCACCACGGACCTGGAGACCCAGTACTTC. Translation: CASTTDLETQYF.

The sample holds a few counts of this clonotype. The chain combines TRBV7-8 with TRBJ2-3, with TRBD2 identical over 9 bases. Per the germline V gene, CDR1 is SGHVS and CDR2 is FQNEAQ. J gave up 0 bases and V 8 bases, and 6 bases lay outside the gene matches. The CDR3 contains 15 residues. CDR3 DNA: TGTGCCAGCGCAATAGCGGGAGTGAGCACAGATACGCAGTATTTT. This gives the protein CASAIAGVSTDTQYF.

This clonotype has more than one count but fewer than ten. The rearrangement joins TRBV12-3 or TRBV12-4 to TRBJ2-2; no reliable D call. Trimming stripped 4 bases from V and 6 bases from J, with 6 bases between. The CDR3 covers 12 residues. The CDR3 DNA reads as TGTGCCAGCAGTTCCCAAGCCGGGGAGCTGTTTTTT. It codes for CASSSQAGELFF.